The 30 T cell receptor beta chains listed next were all sequenced from one sample in a study of shared T cell receptors in the human thymus. Using immunoSEQ multiplex PCR, the repertoire was profiled, and TCRdb retains in-frame clones only, with some absent. The data hold some 640,000 clones, with 80% to 90% observed a single time. In addition, the sample was reused for a study of human thymus T cells.

The sample was thymocytes. The receptor set was obtained from a boy under two years old with a congenital heart defect.

In DNA, the CDR3 is TGTGCCAGCATGGGGGGGGTTCAGCCCCAGCATTTT. This codes for CASMGGVQPQHF. The chain uses TRBV28 and TRBJ1-5, with D perhaps TRBD1 (5 bases). CDR3 length equals 12 residues. Germline CDR1 reads MDHEN; CDR2 reads SYDVKM. Between the trimmed V and J ends, which lost 7 bases and 6 bases, there was a span of 10 bases.

This chain uses TRBV7-6 with TRBJ2-2; TRBD2 might be the D (6 bases). The germline gives CDR1 SGHVS, CDR2 FNYEAQ. Trimming pared 8 bases from V and 2 bases from J, leaving 15 bases between. The CDR3 length is 15 residues. The CDR3 nucleotides are TGTGCCAGCGGACTAATAGGGGCCAACACCGGGGAGCTGTTTTTT. This sequence encodes CASGLIGANTGELFF. The full variable domain, in which reference TRBV7-6 and TRBJ2-2 provide the parts outside the CDR3, is GAGVSQSPRYKVTKRGQDVALRCDPISGHVSLYWYRQALGQGPEFLTYFNYEAQQDKSGLPNDRFSAERPEGSISTLTIQRTEQRDSAMYRCASGLIGANTGELFFGEGSRLTVL.

This sequence joins TRBV29-1 and TRBJ1-2; TRBD1 aligns across 9 bases. The CDR3 has 17 amino acids. Unmatched junction bases numbered 16, after V lost 5 bases and J lost 3 bases. The germline V gene encodes CDR1 SQVTM and CDR2 ANQGSEA. CDR3 sequence reads: CSVQRGTGRPAHYGYTF. In DNA form, the CDR3 reads TGCAGCGTTCAGAGGGGGACAGGGAGACCTGCACACTATGGCTACACCTTC.

CDR3 in DNA: TGTGCCAGCAGCACGTGCGGGGGGACTACTATGAATGGCTACACCTTC. It yields the protein CASSTCGGTTMNGYTF. J is TRBJ1-2 and V is TRBV7-9; a weak D match, TRBD1 (5 bases). The germline V gene encodes CDR1 SEHNR and CDR2 FQNEAQ (reference sequence). V was trimmed by 5 bases and J by 6 bases, leaving 22 bases between them. This CDR3 region has 16 residues.

V usage is TRBV25-1 and J usage is TRBJ2-7; 9 bases map to TRBD1. Germline CDR1 is MGHDK and CDR2 is SYGVNS. The length of the CDR3 is 14 residues. V lost 2 bases and J lost 2; bases outside the gene matches: 1. The CDR3 sequence: CASSEGTGPYEQYF. Written as DNA, the CDR3 is TGTGCCAGCAGTGAAGGGACAGGGCCCTACGAGCAGTACTTC.

The chain uses TRBV10-2 and TRBJ2-7, with TRBD2 identical over 10 bases. The CDR3 consists of 18 residues. The V gene's germline CDR1 is WSHSY and CDR2 SAAADI. V shed 3 bases and J 3 bases; nucleotides not matched to a gene: 14. In nucleotides, the CDR3 is TGCGCCAGCAGTGAAACAGTAGTAGCGGGAGGCGGGTACTACGAGCAGTACTTC. Translating gives CASSETVVAGGGYYEQYF.

This sequence joins TRBV30 and TRBJ1-1; 7 positions agree with TRBD1. In germline, CDR1 is GTSNPN, CDR2 SVGIG (reference sequence). The J segment lost 6 bases and the V segment lost 0 bases, leaving 4 bases of the junction unmatched. The CDR3 has 13 residues. CDR3 nucleotide sequence: TGTGCCTGGAGTGTATGGGACAGACCTGAAGCTTTCTTT. Translation gives CAWSVWDRPEAFF.

The V and J genes are TRBV7-3 and TRBJ1-1; weak D call: TRBD1 (6 bases). This CDR3 is built from 16 residues. CDR1 SGHTA and CDR2 FQGTGA come from the germline V gene. Between the trimmed V and J ends, which lost 4 bases and 10 bases, there was a span of 25 bases. This chain's CDR3 is CASSSETGELRKGAFF. CDR3 sequence (DNA): TGTGCCAGCAGCTCGGAGACAGGTGAGCTACGAAAGGGAGCTTTCTTT. The whole variable domain, filled in from reference TRBV7-3 and TRBJ1-1, reads GAGVSQTPSNKVTEKGKYVELRCDPISGHTALYWYRQSLGQGPEFLIYFQGTGAADDSGLPNDRFFAVRPEGSVSTLKIQRTERGDSAVYLCASSSETGELRKGAFFGQGTRLTVV.

The rearrangement joins TRBV11-2 to TRBJ1-1; possibly TRBD1 for D (5 bases). The V gene's germline CDR1 is SGHAT and CDR2 FQNNGV. The ends were cut back, 3 bases at V and 1 base at J, with 6 bases in the middle. The CDR3 contains 13 residues. CDR3 in DNA: TGTGCCAGCAGCTTCGGGGGGAACACTGAAGCTTTCTTT. The encoded protein is CASSFGGNTEAFF.

The chain carries TRBV11-2 and TRBJ2-1, with 7 bases matching TRBD1. The germline V gene encodes CDR1 SGHAT and CDR2 FQNNGV. The ends lost 6 bases at V and 12 bases at J; junction bases unmatched: 8. The CDR3 totals 12 residues. CDR3 nucleotides: TGTGCCAGCAGACAGGGGCCGCTTGGGCAGTTCTTC. Translation: CASRQGPLGQFF.

CDR3 DNA: TGTGCCAGCAGCGTAGCCACTCCCGATGACGAGCAGTACTTC. Protein sequence: CASSVATPDDEQYF. The chain combines TRBV9 with TRBJ2-7; no reliable D call. CDR1 and CDR2 (germline): SGDLS, YYNGEE. Trimming stripped 0 bases from V and 5 bases from J, with 12 bases between. The CDR3 covers 14 residues.

The chain couples TRBV5-6 to TRBJ2-5, with TRBD1 matching 8 bases. V shed 4 bases, J shed 4 bases, and the junction held 6 bases outside the gene matches. This CDR3 comprises 14 residues. Germline V gene sequence: CDR1 SGHDT, CDR2 YYEEEE. The CDR3 region is CASSITGGRETQYF. DNA for the CDR3: TGTGCCAGCAGCATTACAGGGGGTCGAGAGACCCAGTACTTC.

The chain uses TRBV29-1 and TRBJ2-6; tentative D call: TRBD1 (5 bases). The V gene's germline CDR1 is SQVTM and CDR2 ANQGSEA. The ends were cut back, 3 bases at V and 0 bases at J, with 15 bases in the middle. CDR3 length equals 17 residues. CDR3 region: CSVETGRQSSGANVLTF. For the CDR3, the DNA is TGCAGCGTTGAGACCGGAAGACAGTCCTCTGGGGCCAACGTCCTGACTTTC.

J is TRBJ1-2 and V is TRBV15, with 8 bases identical to TRBD1. The CDR3 runs 16 residues. In germline, CDR1 is LNHNV, CDR2 YYDKDF (reference sequence). Trimming removed 3 bases from V and 8 bases from J; junction bases left unmatched: 14. Here the CDR3 DNA reads TGTGCCACCAGCAGCGACCGGACAGGGTACTTGCGGGGCTACACCTTC. Amino acids: CATSSDRTGYLRGYTF.

The chain has TRBV27 and TRBJ2-5; 7 bases align to TRBD1. V shed 4 bases and J 4 bases; nucleotides not matched to a gene: 6. The CDR3 contains 14 residues. Germline V gives CDR1 MNHEY, CDR2 SMNVEV (reference sequence). In DNA, the CDR3 is TGTGCCAGCAGTTCGACAGGGATGGCAGAGACCCAGTACTTC. Its translation: CASSSTGMAETQYF.

Regarding this clone: Other nucleotide sequences from this sample produce the same CDR3. The chain links TRBV4-3 to TRBJ2-2, with a possible D match to TRBD2 (6 bases). The germline V gene encodes CDR1 LGHNA and CDR2 YSLEER. The CDR3 extends over 14 amino acids. V lost 0 bases to trimming and J lost 6 bases, with 8 bases between them. The DNA of the CDR3 is TGCGCCAGCAGCCAAGAGACGGGGGCCGGGGAGCTGTTTTTT. It specifies CASSQETGAGELFF.

The gene calls are TRBV28 and TRBJ2-7; 11 bases are a match to TRBD2. This CDR3 comprises 14 residues. From germline, CDR1 is MDHEN and CDR2 SYDVKM. The ends lost 9 bases at V and 1 base at J; junction bases unmatched: 5. CDR3 residues: CASRLAGLSYEQYF. The CDR3 nucleotides are TGTGCCAGTCGACTAGCGGGGCTATCCTACGAGCAGTACTTC.

This chain links TRBV6-1 with TRBJ1-1; 10 positions agree with TRBD1. V gave up 4 bases and J gave up 1 base; unmatched junction bases: 9. This CDR3 contains 17 residues. Germline loops: CDR1 MNHNS, CDR2 SASEGT. This CDR3 is CASSGRTGGVPNTEAFF. The CDR3 bases are TGTGCCAGCAGTGGAAGGACAGGGGGTGTTCCGAACACTGAAGCTTTCTTT.

As concerns this clone: The junction and the germline gene differ at one end; a read error may be behind it. V and J are TRBV7-7 and TRBJ2-5; D remains unclear. The V gene's germline CDR1 is SSHAT and CDR2 FNYEAQ (reference sequence). CDR3 length: 14 residues. The CDR3 nucleotides read TGTGCTAGCAGCTTACGAGGCCAACAAGAGACCCAGTACTTC. It yields the protein CASSLRGQQETQYF.

The chain combines TRBV15 with TRBJ2-2; TRBD1 is a possible D gene (5 bases). CDR1 is LNHNV, CDR2 YYDKDF, per germline (reference sequence). Trimming shortened V by 4 bases and J by 6 bases, and 21 bases separated the two germline ends. This CDR3 region has 17 residues. CDR3 DNA: TGTGCCACCAGCATACTCCTAGACAGTGGAAGTCCCGGGGAGCTGTTTTTT. As protein: CATSILLDSGSPGELFF.

The chain has TRBV4-1 and TRBJ1-2; 8 nucleotides match TRBD1. This CDR3 spans 16 amino acids. Trimming removed 1 base from V and 6 bases from J; junction bases left unmatched: 10. Germline V CDR1 and CDR2: MGHRA, YSYEKL. CDR3 loop: CASSQGGDRSFDGYTF. CDR3 nucleotide sequence: TGCGCCAGCAGCCAAGGTGGGGACAGGAGTTTTGATGGCTACACCTTC.

This sequence joins TRBV4-2 and TRBJ1-5; TRBD1 matches at 7 bases. Per germline, CDR1 LGHNA and CDR2 YNFKEQ. V was pared by 0 bases and J by 7 bases, with 6 bases of the junction left unmatched. The CDR3 length is 15 residues. Here the CDR3 reads CASSQDLEGAQPQHF. The CDR3, as DNA: TGTGCCAGCAGCCAAGATCTCGAGGGGGCCCAGCCCCAGCATTTT.

V and J are TRBV30 and TRBJ2-1; D not resolved. Between the trimmed V and J ends, which lost 0 bases and 8 bases, there was a span of 8 bases. Germline-derived CDR1 and CDR2 are GTSNPN and SVGIG (reference sequence). The CDR3 contains 12 residues. The CDR3 protein is CAWSVHLDEQFF. As DNA, the CDR3 is TGTGCCTGGAGTGTACATTTGGATGAGCAGTTCTTC.

The genes are TRBV28 and TRBJ2-1; 9 nucleotides align to TRBD2. The CDR3 extends over 16 amino acids. The germline V gene encodes CDR1 MDHEN and CDR2 SYDVKM. J gave up 4 bases and V 4 bases, and 8 bases lay outside the gene matches. CDR3 residues: CASSSHSSGDYNEQFF. CDR3 nucleotides: TGTGCCAGCAGTTCCCACTCTAGCGGGGATTACAATGAGCAGTTCTTC.

V usage is TRBV7-9 and J usage is TRBJ2-7; 10 bases are shared with TRBD1. CDR3 length: 16 amino acids. The germline CDR1 and CDR2 sequences are SEHNR and FQNEAQ (reference sequence). The trim removed 5 bases at V and 5 bases at J, leaving 12 bases unmatched. This CDR3 is CASSRTGTGVGDEQYF. The CDR3 DNA is TGTGCCAGCAGCCGCACCGGGACAGGGGTTGGGGACGAGCAGTACTTC.

The CDR3 here is CASGYSEIGGSNNEKLFF. CDR3 coding DNA: TGTGCTAGTGGTTATTCGGAGATCGGAGGGTCCAATAATGAAAAACTGTTTTTT. The chain links TRBV12-5 to TRBJ1-4, with unresolved D. This CDR3 region has 18 residues. With 4 bases removed from V and 4 bases from J, the gap between germline ends came to 22 bases. CDR1 LGHNT and CDR2 FRNRAP come from the germline V gene.

The chain combines TRBV2 with TRBJ2-3; 12 positions match TRBD2. This CDR3 is 18 amino acids long. V shed 5 bases, J shed 0 bases, and the junction held 9 bases outside the gene matches. From germline, CDR1 is SNHLY and CDR2 FYNNEI. The CDR3 spells CASSIPLAGGPSTDTQYF. In DNA, the CDR3 is TGTGCCAGCAGTATACCACTAGCGGGGGGCCCTAGCACAGATACGCAGTATTTT.

The J gene is TRBJ2-2, the V gene TRBV5-1; 12 nucleotides align to TRBD2. The ends lost 0 bases at V and 5 bases at J; junction bases unmatched: 2. The length of the CDR3 is 16 residues. In germline, CDR1 is SGHRS, CDR2 YFSETQ. CDR3 sequence reads: CASSLAGTSGTGELFF. The CDR3 DNA reads TGCGCCAGCAGCTTGGCCGGGACTAGCGGGACCGGGGAGCTGTTTTTT.

The chain is built from TRBV28 and TRBJ2-1, with 13 bases lining up with TRBD2. The junction had 7 bases not matched to a gene; V was cut back by 8 bases and J by 6 bases. The CDR3 totals 15 residues. From germline, CDR1 is MDHEN and CDR2 SYDVKM. The CDR3 DNA follows: TGTGCCAGCGTACTAGCGGGGGGGTGGGTCAATGAGCAGTTCTTC. The encoded protein is CASVLAGGWVNEQFF.

The V and J genes are TRBV19 and TRBJ1-2, with TRBD1 identical over 7 bases. In germline, CDR1 is LNHDA, CDR2 SQIVND (reference sequence). CDR3 size: 14 residues. V gave up 5 bases and J gave up 4 bases; unmatched junction bases: 7. DNA for the CDR3: TGTGCCAGTAGTCCCCTACAGGGGAGCTATGGCTACACCTTC. Residues: CASSPLQGSYGYTF.